One sample yielded the 15 T cell receptor beta chains listed below, sequenced in a study of a mutant IDH1 vaccine in newly diagnosed glioma. Time point given: baseline, week 1 (first vaccination visit). Treatment noted: pre-vaccination baseline after standard-of-care therapy. The protocol was immunoSEQ multiplex PCR, while the TCRdb copy is restricted to in-frame clones and leaves out a portion. The sample records tens of thousands of clones, roughly 87% being singletons. The material was PBMCs, obtained from a glioma patient treated with radiotherapy, temozolomide or both. These TCRs come from a man aged 35-49 years with glioma. Some clones in this sample may be carry-over from other donors' samples.

The chain links TRBV6-5 to TRBJ1-2, with 7 nucleotides matching TRBD1. The CDR3 has 13 amino acids. V was pared by 6 bases and J by 4 bases, with 5 bases of the junction left unmatched. Looked up from germline, CDR1 is MNHEY and CDR2 is SVGAGI. The CDR3: CASRPGGSYGYTF. The CDR3 nucleotides are TGTGCCAGCAGGCCAGGGGGTTCCTATGGCTACACCTTC.

The rearrangement uses TRBV5-1 and TRBJ1-6, with 10 nucleotides matching TRBD1. V lost 2 bases to trimming and J lost 10 bases; unmatched junction nucleotides: 3. The CDR3 consists of 14 residues. Germline V gives CDR1 SGHRS, CDR2 YFSETQ. CDR3 in DNA: TGCGCCAGCAGCTTAGGGACAGGGGAGTCACCCCTCCACTTT. Protein product: CASSLGTGESPLHF.

This clone was detected a few times. The V gene is TRBV19, the J gene TRBJ1-5, with TRBD1 as a possible D gene (5 bases). The V end was cut by 7 bases, the J end by 4 bases, with 11 bases between. The CDR3 contains 13 residues. The V gene's germline CDR1 is LNHDA and CDR2 SQIVND (reference sequence). The CDR3 is CASTGWGNQPQHF. CDR3 DNA sequence: TGTGCCAGTACCGGTTGGGGGAATCAGCCCCAGCATTTT.

V is TRBV5-1 and J is TRBJ1-4; D may be TRBD1 (6 bases). The germline V gene has CDR1 SGHRS and CDR2 YFSETQ. The CDR3 covers 16 residues. V was pared by 3 bases and J by 5 bases, with 17 bases between. CDR3: CASSWPLGGNNEKLFF. DNA for the CDR3: TGCGCCAGCAGCTGGCCGTTAGGGGGGAACAATGAAAAACTGTTTTTT. The full variable domain, completed using reference TRBV5-1 and TRBJ1-4, is KAGVTQTPRYLIKTRGQQVTLSCSPISGHRSVSWYQQTPGQGLQFLFEYFSETQRNKGNFPGRFSGRQFSNSRSEMNVSTLELGDSALYLCASSWPLGGNNEKLFFGSGTQLSVL.

This clone was observed once. The chain combines TRBV14 with TRBJ1-6; D remains unclear. CDR3 length: 13 amino acids. Germline CDR1 and CDR2: SGHDN and FVKESK. The ends were cut back, 1 base at V and 8 bases at J, with 6 bases in the middle. CDR3: CASSQAFYSPLHF. CDR3 nucleotides: TGTGCCAGCAGCCAAGCTTTCTATTCACCCCTCCACTTT.

The CDR3 loop reads CASSPGGDSEYF. CDR3 DNA: TGTGCCAGCTCACCCGGAGGAGACAGCGAGTACTTC. The rearrangement uses TRBV18 and TRBJ2-7, with D perhaps assigned TRBD1 or TRBD2 (5 bases each). Between the trimmed V and J ends, which lost 3 bases and 11 bases, there was a span of 14 bases. The CDR3 contains 12 residues. CDR1 KGHSH and CDR2 LQKENI come from the germline V gene.

The genes are TRBV4-1 and TRBJ1-1; no definite D call. Germline assignment: CDR1 MGHRA and CDR2 YSYEKL. The CDR3 length is 15 residues. With 2 bases removed from V and 2 bases from J, the gap between germline ends came to 12 bases. Written as DNA, the CDR3 is TGCGCCAGCAGCCAACTTAACAAGGGTAACACTGAAGCTTTCTTT. Its protein is CASSQLNKGNTEAFF.

The CDR3 DNA sequence: TGCGCCAGCAGCCCGGTCGAACAGGGAGCCTATGGCTACACCTTC. It codes for CASSPVEQGAYGYTF. The chain is built from TRBV4-1 and TRBJ1-2; possible D gene TRBD1, 6 bases. V was cut by 4 bases and J by 4 bases, with 16 bases left in between. The CDR3 is made up of 15 amino acids. CDR1 is MGHRA, CDR2 YSYEKL, per germline.

This clone has only a few counts. This sequence joins TRBV7-9 and TRBJ1-2; D is undetermined. The CDR3 contains 13 residues. V shed 1 base and J shed 1 base, with 4 bases lying between them. Germline V gives CDR1 SEHNR, CDR2 FQNEAQ (reference sequence). CDR3 region: CASSLDNNYGYTF. The CDR3 DNA is TGTGCCAGCAGCTTAGACAATAACTATGGCTACACCTTC.

The V gene is TRBV29-1, the J gene TRBJ1-1; TRBD1 agrees at 8 bases. V shed 5 bases and J 2 bases; nucleotides not matched to a gene: 1. The CDR3 runs 12 residues. Germline-derived CDR1 and CDR2 are SQVTM and ANQGSEA. CDR3 in DNA: TGCAGCGTTCCAGGGGGCAACACTGAAGCTTTCTTT. Encoded protein: CSVPGGNTEAFF.

The J gene is TRBJ1-4, the V gene TRBV4-1, with D unclear. The germline V gene has CDR1 MGHRA and CDR2 YSYEKL. Trimming pared 0 bases from V and 12 bases from J, leaving 14 bases between. The CDR3 runs 14 residues. The CDR3: CASSQDSLGGELFF. The CDR3 coding sequence is TGCGCCAGCAGCCAAGATAGTCTAGGCGGTGAACTGTTTTTT.

J is TRBJ2-7 and V is TRBV7-6; 15 positions agree with TRBD2. V was pared by 5 bases and J by 7 bases, with 15 bases of the junction left unmatched. The CDR3 has 18 amino acids. Germline CDR1 reads SGHVS; CDR2 reads FNYEAQ. The CDR3 reads CASSPGTSGGPMWGEQYF. The CDR3 coding sequence is TGTGCCAGCAGCCCGGGGACTAGCGGGGGGCCAATGTGGGGTGAGCAGTACTTC.

The CDR3 is CASSPAREYEQYF. Written as DNA, the CDR3 is TGTGCCAGCTCACCGGCCAGGGAGTACGAGCAGTACTTC. The V and J genes are TRBV18 and TRBJ2-7, with D perhaps assigned TRBD1 or TRBD2 (5 bases each). The CDR3 has 13 residues. Germline values: CDR1 KGHSH, CDR2 LQKENI. V was clipped by 3 bases and J by 4 bases, with 10 bases between them.

The chain joins TRBV5-4 to TRBJ2-3, with D perhaps TRBD2 (6 bases). V gave up 0 bases and J gave up 10 bases, with 15 bases separating them. Germline CDR1 SGHNT, CDR2 YYREEE (reference sequence). This CDR3 region has 14 residues. In DNA, the CDR3 is TGTGCCAGCAGCTTGGCTAAAGAGGGACTTGCGCAGTATTTT. Translation gives CASSLAKEGLAQYF.

In DNA, the CDR3 is TGCGCCAGCAGCTTGGCCCGGGGGAACACTGAAGCTTTCTTT. This encodes CASSLARGNTEAFF. The J gene is TRBJ1-1, the V gene TRBV5-1; no reliable D call. This CDR3 region has 14 residues. CDR1 is SGHRS, CDR2 YFSETQ, per germline. V lost 0 bases and J 1 base, leaving 7 bases between the germline ends. Variable domain in full (rest from reference TRBV5-1 and TRBJ1-1): KAGVTQTPRYLIKTRGQQVTLSCSPISGHRSVSWYQQTPGQGLQFLFEYFSETQRNKGNFPGRFSGRQFSNSRSEMNVSTLELGDSALYLCASSLARGNTEAFFGQGTRLTVV.